These 20 T cell receptor beta chains came from one sample sequenced in a study of T cell repertoires in cytomegalovirus infection. TCRdb re-called the reads through MiXCR, storing one row per CDR3 protein. The data show approximately 150,000 distinct CDR3 sequences, with roughly 6% seen just once and around 17% held by the top ten. Sequenced input: PBMCs. These receptors came from a human donor in good health (CMV status not recorded). Some clones in this sample may be carry-over from other donors' samples.

The rearrangement uses TRBV2 and TRBJ1-2, with D tentatively TRBD1 (6 bases). Germline CDR1 SNHLY, CDR2 FYNNEI. Trimming took off 5 bases at V and 4 bases at J, with 14 bases between the two ends. The CDR3 loop spans 14 amino acids. The CDR3 nucleotides are TGTGCCAGCAGTTCCACAGGGATTGGCTATGGCTACACCTTC. Its translation is CASSSTGIGYGYTF.

At least ten counts were recorded for this clonotype. The chain combines TRBV6-2 or TRBV6-3 with TRBJ2-7, with 14 bases that match TRBD2. Germline V gene data show CDR1 as MNHEY and CDR2 as SVGEGT. The CDR3 covers 15 residues. V lost 6 bases to trimming and J lost 0 bases; unmatched junction nucleotides: 1. CDR3 coding DNA: TGTGCCAGCAGGACTAGCGGGGGGGGCTCCTACGAGCAGTACTTC. It translates to CASRTSGGGSYEQYF.

This clonotype has a count of ten or more. The V gene is TRBV28, the J gene TRBJ2-3; D is possibly TRBD2 (6 bases). The germline V gene has CDR1 MDHEN and CDR2 SYDVKM. Trimming took 3 bases from V and 2 from J, leaving 18 bases between them. This CDR3 contains 17 residues. The CDR3 loop is CASSFGVIGGNTDTQYF. The CDR3 DNA sequence: TGTGCCAGCAGTTTCGGGGTGATCGGAGGGAACACAGATACGCAGTATTTT.

At least ten counts were recorded for this clonotype. The chain joins TRBV5-1 to TRBJ2-7; the D gene is possibly TRBD1 (5 bases). Trimming pared 3 bases from V and 5 bases from J, leaving 15 bases between. The CDR3 runs 14 residues. Germline assignment: CDR1 SGHRS and CDR2 YFSETQ. CDR3 in amino acids: CASSSERGADEQYF. The CDR3 nucleotides read TGCGCCAGCAGCTCGGAAAGGGGCGCCGACGAGCAGTACTTC.

Notes on this clonotype: A junction boundary mismatches the germline segment, possibly from a read error. This chain uses TRBV5-1 with TRBJ2-5; maybe TRBD2 (7 bases). Germline V lookup: CDR1 SGHRS, CDR2 YFSETQ. The CDR3 is 14 amino acids. Here the CDR3 reads CTSTPRGGGETQYF. The DNA for the CDR3 is TGCACCAGCACCCCCCGCGGGGGCGGGGAGACCCAGTACTTC. Combining the CDR3 with reference TRBV5-1 and TRBJ2-5 gives the whole variable domain KAGVTQTPRYLIKTRGQQVTLSCSPISGHRSVSWYQQTPGQGLQFLFEYFSETQRNKGNFPGRFSGRQFSNSRSEMNVSTLELGDSALYLCTSTPRGGGETQYFGPGTRLLVL.

This clonotype showed up many times. The chain employs TRBV7-6 and TRBJ2-1, with 12 bases matching TRBD2. The ends lost 4 bases at V and 0 bases at J; junction bases unmatched: 10. Germline V gives CDR1 SGHVS, CDR2 FNYEAQ. The CDR3 runs 19 residues. CDR3 region: CASSSPTSGGITSYNEQFF. CDR3 DNA sequence: TGTGCCAGCAGCTCCCCGACTAGCGGGGGTATAACCTCCTACAATGAGCAGTTCTTC.

This clonotype was observed at least ten times. J is TRBJ2-6 and V is TRBV7-8; D is undetermined. V gave up 5 bases and J gave up 1 base, with 12 bases separating them. The germline CDR1 and CDR2 sequences are SGHVS and FQNEAQ. The CDR3 sequence is 16 residues long. This CDR3 is CASSPQRASGANVLTF. In nucleotides, the CDR3 is TGTGCCAGCAGCCCCCAACGGGCGTCTGGGGCCAACGTCCTGACTTTC.

This chain links TRBV12-3 or TRBV12-4 with TRBJ1-6; D not certain. V lost 1 base to trimming and J lost 9 bases, with 4 bases between them. CDR3 size: 12 residues. The CDR3 loop is CASSLDGSPLHF. The CDR3 bases are TGTGCCAGCAGTTTAGACGGTTCACCCCTCCACTTT.

This clonotype was recorded at least ten times. The chain uses TRBV7-2 and TRBJ1-6, with D unclear. The CDR3 loop spans 14 amino acids. Germline-derived CDR1 and CDR2 are SGHTA and FQGNSA. V lost 0 bases, J lost 5 bases, and 5 bases lay in between. Here the CDR3 reads CASSLARNNSPLHF. CDR3 bases: TGTGCCAGCAGCTTAGCAAGAAATAATTCACCCCTCCACTTT.

DNA for the CDR3: TGTGCCAGCAGCGTAGGAGTGATTTTGAACACTGAAGCTTTCTTT. Translated: CASSVGVILNTEAFF. The V call is TRBV9, the J call TRBJ1-1; no firm D call. This CDR3 contains 15 residues. Trimming removed 0 bases at V and 0 bases at J, with 9 bases between. The germline gives CDR1 SGDLS, CDR2 YYNGEE.

This clonotype has more than one count but fewer than ten. The chain uses TRBV29-1 and TRBJ2-1; D gene unclear. The CDR3 is 14 amino acids. V dropped 4 bases and J dropped 1 base, with 11 bases sitting between them. The germline V gene encodes CDR1 SQVTM and CDR2 ANQGSEA. The CDR3 DNA sequence: TGCAGCGTTGGTTTCGCTACTTCCTACAATGAGCAGTTCTTC. Its protein is CSVGFATSYNEQFF.

This clonotype was seen more than once but under ten times. The rearrangement joins TRBV5-1 to TRBJ2-7; D is unclear. Trimming removed 0 bases from V and 9 bases from J, with 16 bases in between. This CDR3 comprises 14 residues. Germline V CDR1 and CDR2: SGHRS, YFSETQ. The CDR3 loop reads CASSLEAGLYGQYF. The CDR3 nucleotides read TGCGCCAGCAGCTTGGAGGCAGGATTATATGGGCAGTACTTC. The full variable domain, completed using reference TRBV5-1 and TRBJ2-7, is KAGVTQTPRYLIKTRGQQVTLSCSPISGHRSVSWYQQTPGQGLQFLFEYFSETQRNKGNFPGRFSGRQFSNSRSEMNVSTLELGDSALYLCASSLEAGLYGQYFGPGTRLTVT.

The V and J genes are TRBV9 and TRBJ2-5; 7 bases map to TRBD2. V trimming: 3 bases; J trimming: 1 base; junction bases outside the gene matches: 6. The length of the CDR3 is 15 residues. Germline V gene lookup returns CDR1 SGDLS and CDR2 YYNGEE. The CDR3 DNA reads as TGTGCCAGCAGCGGAGGCCCGGGGGGCCAAGAGACCCAGTACTTC. Its protein is CASSGGPGGQETQYF.

This clonotype was recorded many times. The J gene is TRBJ2-7, the V gene TRBV3-1; 9 bases are shared with TRBD1. In germline, CDR1 is LGHDT, CDR2 YNNKEL (reference sequence). The CDR3 loop spans 19 amino acids. V trimming: 4 bases; J trimming: 1 base; junction bases outside the gene matches: 17. The CDR3 spells CASSLLGGDRDLNSYEQYF. The CDR3 region has the DNA TGTGCCAGCAGCCTCCTAGGAGGGGACAGGGATCTTAATTCCTACGAGCAGTACTTC.

The V call is TRBV28, the J call TRBJ2-7, with D perhaps matching TRBD1 (5 bases). Deletions cut 2 bases from V and 7 bases from J, with 15 bases between. The CDR3 totals 14 residues. Germline CDR1 is MDHEN and CDR2 is SYDVKM. The CDR3 region has the DNA TGTGCCAGCAGTTTAGGGGCCAGGATGGGGGAGCAGTACTTC. Translating gives CASSLGARMGEQYF. Full variable domain (missing parts from reference TRBV28 and TRBJ2-7): DVKVTQSSRYLVKRTGEKVFLECVQDMDHENMFWYRQDPGLGLRLIYFSYDVKMKEKGDIPEGYSVSREKKERFSLILESASTNQTSMYLCASSLGARMGEQYFGPGTRLTVT.

This clonotype turned up a few times. The rearrangement joins TRBV19 to TRBJ2-7; a weak D match, TRBD1 (6 bases). Germline CDR1 LNHDA, CDR2 SQIVND (reference sequence). V was trimmed by 3 bases and J by 2 bases, leaving 11 bases between them. CDR3 length: 14 amino acids. CDR3: CASSIRQGTYEQYF. The DNA for the CDR3 is TGTGCCAGTAGTATTAGGCAGGGGACCTACGAGCAGTACTTC.

The table lists this clonotype with a count of one. With a much larger clone just one base away, this may be a read error. V usage is TRBV29-1 and J usage is TRBJ1-1; no clear D gene. Per the germline V gene, CDR1 is SQVTM and CDR2 is ANQGSEA. This CDR3 contains 13 residues. The V end lost 8 bases, the J end lost 5 bases, and 18 bases lay between the germline ends. The CDR3 is CSMKGRILTEAFF. The CDR3 nucleotides read TGCAGCATGAAAGGACGGATCTTGACTGAAGCTTTCTTT.

This clonotype was seen only a few times. The chain combines TRBV20-1 with TRBJ1-2, with unresolved D. V shed 2 bases and J shed 0 bases, with 16 bases lying between them. There are 16 residues in the CDR3. Germline V gives CDR1 DFQATT, CDR2 SNEGSKA (reference sequence). The CDR3 nucleotides read TGCAGTGCTAGATCCTATAGACACGAACCTAACTATGGCTACACCTTC. This codes for CSARSYRHEPNYGYTF.

This clonotype has just a few counts. V and J are TRBV7-9 and TRBJ2-7, with D possibly TRBD2 on 5 matching bases. Trimming cost V 0 bases and J 0 bases, with 9 bases left between them. Germline CDR1 SEHNR, CDR2 FQNEAQ (reference sequence). The CDR3 is made up of 15 amino acids. CDR3 residues: CASSLAVGVSYEQYF. The CDR3 coding sequence is TGTGCCAGCAGCTTAGCGGTCGGGGTCTCCTACGAGCAGTACTTC.

This clonotype was picked up many times. The V call is TRBV9, the J call TRBJ1-4, with D perhaps matching TRBD1 (6 bases). Between the trimmed V and J ends, which lost 4 bases and 10 bases, there was a span of 17 bases. The CDR3 runs 14 residues. Germline CDR1 SGDLS, CDR2 YYNGEE. Written as DNA, the CDR3 is TGTGCCAGCAGCCCTACGGACAGAATAGGAAAACTGTTTTTT. This codes for CASSPTDRIGKLFF.